This passage covers 30 T cell receptor beta chains from one sample sequenced in a study of Tregs in tolerant kidney transplant recipients. Clones were sequenced by immunoSEQ multiplex PCR, and TCRdb holds only the in-frame ones, with some missing. In the table there are 74,000 or so clones, around 90% of which are singletons. Mixed chimerism was transient after nonmyeloablative marrow transplants from related graft donors. This specimen was CD4+ T cells from blood (PBMCs), taken 24 months after the transplant. Receptor source: a human patient who received a combined kidney and bone marrow transplant. Some T cells may trace back to the graft donor.

This clone is a singleton in its sample. The gene calls are TRBV4-3 and TRBJ1-1; D not resolved. The germline gives CDR1 LGHNA, CDR2 YSLEER. V was cut by 0 bases and J by 2 bases, with 7 bases left in between. The CDR3 covers 14 residues. CDR3 sequence (DNA): TGCGCCAGCAGCCAAGACCTCGGTAACACTGAAGCTTTCTTT. Its protein is CASSQDLGNTEAFF.

The chain has TRBV9 and TRBJ2-1; D possibly corresponds to TRBD2 (6 bases). CDR1 SGDLS and CDR2 YYNGEE come from the germline V gene. CDR3 size: 15 residues. The V and J ends lost 4 bases and 6 bases respectively, with 17 bases between them. DNA of the CDR3: TGTGCCAGCAGCACCGAGGGTCGGGGAGGCAATGAGCAGTTCTTC. Amino acid sequence: CASSTEGRGGNEQFF. The entire variable domain, with the rest obtained from reference TRBV9 and TRBJ2-1, is as follows: DSGVTQTPKHLITATGQRVTLRCSPRSGDLSVYWYQQSLDQGLQFLIQYYNGEERAKGNILERFSAQQFPDLHSELNLSSLELGDSALYFCASSTEGRGGNEQFFGPGTRLTVL.

This chain links TRBV19 with TRBJ2-1; D call uncertain. The CDR3 sequence is 15 residues long. Per the germline V gene, CDR1 is LNHDA and CDR2 is SQIVND (reference sequence). V lost 7 bases to trimming and J lost 5 bases, with 18 bases between them. The CDR3 spells CASTSIGGTNNEQFF. The CDR3 nucleotides read TGTGCCAGTACCTCTATTGGCGGAACTAACAATGAGCAGTTCTTC.

The chain recombines TRBV6-4 with TRBJ2-7; TRBD2 matches 9 bases. CDR3 length: 18 residues. Germline-derived CDR1 and CDR2 are MRHNA and SNTAGT. With 0 bases clipped from V and 0 bases from J, the junction kept 9 bases outside the gene matches. For the CDR3, the DNA is TGTGCCAGCAGTGACTCGATCATAGCGGGAGAGAGCTCCTACGAGCAGTACTTC. Amino acids: CASSDSIIAGESSYEQYF.

This clone was seen a single time. The rearrangement links TRBV7-2 to TRBJ2-5, with 9 bases fitting TRBD2. The CDR3 is made up of 14 amino acids. In germline, CDR1 is SGHTA, CDR2 FQGNSA. With 2 bases clipped from V and 4 bases from J, the junction kept 2 bases outside the gene matches. This CDR3 reads CASSLLAGLETQYF. The CDR3 coding sequence is TGTGCCAGCAGCTTACTAGCGGGGTTAGAGACCCAGTACTTC.

V and J are TRBV19 and TRBJ1-2; D is undetermined. Germline values: CDR1 LNHDA, CDR2 SQIVND (reference sequence). CDR3 length equals 15 residues. Deletions cut 4 bases from V and 7 bases from J, with 19 bases between. CDR3 sequence (DNA): TGTGCCAGTAGTAGTCAGGTCGGGGTACGTGTTGGCTACACCTTC. Encoded protein: CASSSQVGVRVGYTF.

The rearrangement links TRBV5-1 to TRBJ1-3; the D is unclear. In germline, CDR1 is SGHRS, CDR2 YFSETQ. There are 16 residues in the CDR3. With 0 bases removed from V and 0 bases from J, the gap between germline ends came to 10 bases. The chain's CDR3 is CASSLALSSSGNTIYF. CDR3 DNA sequence: TGCGCCAGCAGCTTGGCCCTCTCTAGCTCTGGAAACACCATATATTTT.

The V and J genes are TRBV18 and TRBJ2-1, with a tentative D call TRBD2 (6 bases). Trimming took off 5 bases at V and 6 bases at J, with 14 bases between the two ends. The germline gives CDR1 KGHSH, CDR2 LQKENI. CDR3 length: 14 amino acids. CDR3 DNA: TGTGCCAGCTCATTTCTAGCGACCGCCAATGAGCAGTTCTTC. It translates to CASSFLATANEQFF.

This clone showed up just once. The rearrangement uses TRBV19 and TRBJ1-5; no clear D gene. The germline V and J ends were trimmed by 7 bases and 3 bases, with 10 bases remaining between them. Germline CDR1 reads LNHDA; CDR2 reads SQIVND (reference sequence). The CDR3 loop spans 13 amino acids. CDR3 coding DNA: TGTGCCAGTAATGTGGTGGCCAATCAGCCCCAGCATTTT. It yields the protein CASNVVANQPQHF. The full variable domain, in which reference TRBV19 and TRBJ1-5 provide the parts outside the CDR3, is DGGITQSPKYLFRKEGQNVTLSCEQNLNHDAMYWYRQDPGQGLRLIYYSQIVNDFQKGDIAEGYSVSREKKESFPLTVTSAQKNPTAFYLCASNVVANQPQHFGDGTRLSIL.

V gene TRBV7-9 combines with J gene TRBJ2-3, with 7 nucleotides matching TRBD2. There are 14 residues in the CDR3. The germline V gene encodes CDR1 SEHNR and CDR2 FQNEAQ (reference sequence). The V and J ends lost 5 bases and 4 bases, in that order; junction bases with no gene match: 6. The CDR3 coding sequence is TGTGCCAGCAGCACACCGGGGAGGGCAGATACGCAGTATTTT. This codes for CASSTPGRADTQYF.

The chain recombines TRBV18 with TRBJ2-5; TRBD2 matches 7 bases. J lost 5 bases, V lost 3 bases, and 6 bases had no gene match. CDR1 is KGHSH and CDR2 is LQKENI in the germline V gene. This CDR3 contains 14 residues. CDR3 region: CASSPVGRSETQYF. In DNA form, the CDR3 reads TGTGCCAGCTCACCGGTCGGGAGGTCGGAGACCCAGTACTTC. Together with reference TRBV18 and TRBJ2-5, the CDR3 gives the full variable domain: NAGVMQNPRHLVRRRGQEARLRCSPMKGHSHVYWYRQLPEEGLKFMVYLQKENIIDESGMPKERFSAEFPKEGPSILRIQQVVRGDSAAYFCASSPVGRSETQYFGPGTRLLVL.

V and J are TRBV30 and TRBJ1-4, with 12 nucleotides matching TRBD1. Trimming removed 1 base from V and 7 bases from J; junction bases left unmatched: 7. Germline V lookup: CDR1 GTSNPN, CDR2 SVGIG (reference sequence). The CDR3 spans 16 residues. The CDR3 sequence: CAWSGPGTGGIEKLFF. The CDR3 region has the DNA TGTGCCTGGAGTGGACCCGGGACAGGGGGCATTGAAAAACTGTTTTTT.

This chain links TRBV13 with TRBJ1-2; perhaps TRBD1 as D (6 bases). The CDR3 covers 16 residues. Trimming shortened V by 1 base and J by 5 bases, and 17 bases separated the two germline ends. In germline, CDR1 is PRHDT, CDR2 FYEKMQ (reference sequence). CDR3 protein: CASSLAGVVGMYGYTF. In DNA form, the CDR3 reads TGTGCCAGCAGCTTAGCAGGGGTGGTAGGGATGTATGGCTACACCTTC.

The chain uses TRBV2 and TRBJ2-2, with TRBD1 identical over 7 bases. The CDR3 is 14 residues long. The V segment lost 6 bases and the J segment 0 bases; nucleotides outside the gene matches: 1. CDR1 and CDR2 from the germline V gene are SNHLY and FYNNEI. This CDR3 is CASRDRSNTGELFF. For the CDR3, the DNA is TGTGCCAGCAGGGACAGGTCGAACACCGGGGAGCTGTTTTTT.

The rearrangement uses TRBV5-1 and TRBJ2-3; D may be TRBD2 (6 bases). Deletions cut 3 bases from V and 4 bases from J, with 15 bases between. CDR3 length: 15 residues. Germline V lookup: CDR1 SGHRS, CDR2 YFSETQ. This CDR3 reads CASSSPSSSADTQYF. As DNA, the CDR3 is TGCGCCAGCAGCTCCCCTTCATCTAGCGCAGATACGCAGTATTTT.

V gene TRBV28 combines with J gene TRBJ2-7; the match to TRBD1 covers 8 bases. The V gene end was trimmed by 1 base and the J gene end by 7 bases; junction bases not matched to a gene: 6. Germline V gives CDR1 MDHEN, CDR2 SYDVKM. The CDR3 loop spans 14 amino acids. CDR3 DNA sequence: TGTGCCAGCAGTTTATTTCAGGGGGCTTGGGAGCAGTACTTC. Protein product: CASSLFQGAWEQYF.

The rearrangement links TRBV30 to TRBJ2-3, with 7 bases lining up with TRBD2. The CDR3 totals 14 residues. Germline V gene lookup returns CDR1 GTSNPN and CDR2 SVGIG (reference sequence). The V gene end was trimmed by 2 bases and the J gene end by 0 bases; junction bases not matched to a gene: 2. In nucleotides, the CDR3 is TGTGCCTGGAGTCTAGCGGTTAGCACAGATACGCAGTATTTT. It codes for CAWSLAVSTDTQYF.

V gene TRBV25-1 combines with J gene TRBJ2-7, with 9 positions matching TRBD2. CDR1 is MGHDK, CDR2 SYGVNS, per germline. The CDR3 loop spans 13 amino acids. J lost 5 bases, V lost 7 bases, and 6 bases had no gene match. This CDR3 reads CASTGTSYDEQYF. The CDR3 coding sequence is TGTGCCAGCACCGGGACTAGCTACGACGAGCAGTACTTC.

This sequence joins TRBV7-9 and TRBJ1-2; TRBD1 matches at 7 bases. Trimming at V came to 5 bases and at J to 8 bases, leaving 11 bases not matched to a gene. This CDR3 has 14 amino acids. Germline V gene data show CDR1 as SEHNR and CDR2 as FQNEAQ (reference sequence). As DNA, the CDR3 is TGTGCCAGCAGCCCGCAGACAGGGAAAGACGGCTACACCTTC. This translates into CASSPQTGKDGYTF.

V usage is TRBV5-4 and J usage is TRBJ2-5; D is unclear. Trimming took 0 bases from V and 4 from J, leaving 13 bases between them. From germline, CDR1 is SGHNT and CDR2 YYREEE (reference sequence). The CDR3 extends over 15 amino acids. The CDR3 coding sequence is TGTGCCAGCAGCTTGGAGTTTGCGTATAGAGAGACCCAGTACTTC. This sequence encodes CASSLEFAYRETQYF.

J is TRBJ1-1 and V is TRBV6-6, with D perhaps matching TRBD1 (5 bases). The V gene's germline CDR1 is MNHNY and CDR2 SVGAGI (reference sequence). CDR3 size: 14 residues. Trimming removed 8 bases from V and 0 bases from J, with 13 bases in between. The CDR3 loop reads CASLEPGVNTEAFF. For the CDR3, the DNA is TGTGCCAGCCTCGAGCCGGGGGTGAACACTGAAGCTTTCTTT.

This clone is a singleton in its sample. This rearrangement joins TRBV5-1 to TRBJ1-1; TRBD1 aligns across 11 bases. V trimming: 4 bases; J trimming: 5 bases; junction bases outside the gene matches: 7. Germline V gives CDR1 SGHRS, CDR2 YFSETQ. The CDR3 spans 15 residues. CDR3 nucleotide sequence: TGCGCCAGCAGCACGCGGACAGGGGGCTGGACTGAAGCTTTCTTT. Translated, it gives CASSTRTGGWTEAFF.

The chain carries TRBV5-1 and TRBJ2-7; the match to TRBD1 covers 7 bases. The length of the CDR3 is 15 residues. Germline CDR1 reads SGHRS; CDR2 reads YFSETQ. J lost 6 bases, V lost 0 bases, and 9 bases had no gene match. CDR3: CASSLEVGTAPEQYF. DNA of the CDR3: TGCGCCAGCAGCTTGGAAGTCGGGACAGCCCCCGAGCAGTACTTC. Looking up the rest from reference TRBV5-1 and TRBJ2-7 gives the full variable domain: KAGVTQTPRYLIKTRGQQVTLSCSPISGHRSVSWYQQTPGQGLQFLFEYFSETQRNKGNFPGRFSGRQFSNSRSEMNVSTLELGDSALYLCASSLEVGTAPEQYFGPGTRLTVT.

The V gene is TRBV21-1, the J gene TRBJ2-7; the D segment call TRBD2 is taken from the table without a DNA check. TRBV21-1 is classified as a pseudogene. There are 16 residues in the CDR3. The CDR3 DNA reads TGTGCCAGCAGCAAAGTGGGCGGGGGGCTCTGGAACGAGCAGTACTTC. Its protein product is CASSKVGGGLWNEQYF.

The chain carries TRBV27 and TRBJ1-2, with TRBD1 matching 8 bases. Germline lookup yields CDR1 MNHEY and CDR2 SMNVEV (reference sequence). There are 15 residues in the CDR3. J lost 5 bases, V lost 1 base, and 6 bases had no gene match. CDR3 nucleotide sequence: TGTGCCAGCAGTTTATACACAGGGGGAGATTATGGCTACACCTTC. As protein: CASSLYTGGDYGYTF.

The gene calls are TRBV7-6 and TRBJ1-2; D uncertain. The CDR3 sequence is 16 residues long. Deletions cut 0 bases from V and 2 bases from J, with 13 bases between. Germline V gives CDR1 SGHVS, CDR2 FNYEAQ. The CDR3 DNA reads as TGTGCCAGCAGCTTAGCCCAAGGAGGGCAGAACTATGGCTACACCTTC. Translating it yields CASSLAQGGQNYGYTF.

The DNA of the CDR3 is TGTGCCAGCAGCTTCAGACAGGGGTACCAAGAGACCCAGTACTTC. Encoded protein: CASSFRQGYQETQYF. The chain uses TRBV7-9 and TRBJ2-5, with 8 bases matching TRBD1. Per the germline V gene, CDR1 is SEHNR and CDR2 is FQNEAQ (reference sequence). The V segment lost 3 bases and the J segment 0 bases; nucleotides outside the gene matches: 3. The CDR3 is made up of 15 amino acids.

This chain joins TRBV29-1 and TRBJ1-2, with a possible D match to TRBD1 (6 bases). This CDR3 comprises 13 residues. Germline V CDR1 and CDR2: SQVTM, ANQGSEA. The V gene lost 6 bases and the J gene lost 3 bases, with 14 bases spanning the gap. This chain's CDR3 is CSVSPSGDYGYTF. The CDR3 DNA sequence: TGCAGCGTATCACCGTCAGGGGACTATGGCTACACCTTC. Full variable domain (missing parts from reference TRBV29-1 and TRBJ1-2): SAVISQKPSRDICQRGTSLTIQCQVDSQVTMMFWYRQQPGQSLTLIATANQGSEATYESGFVIDKFPISRPNLTFSTLTVSNMSPEDSSIYLCSVSPSGDYGYTFGSGTRLTVV.

The chain couples TRBV7-3 to TRBJ1-5; 10 bases line up with TRBD1. The CDR3 runs 16 residues. Germline V gene data show CDR1 as SGHTA and CDR2 as FQGTGA. V was pared by 4 bases and J by 4 bases, with 7 bases of the junction left unmatched. The CDR3 sequence: CASSSPGQGKNQPQHF. The CDR3, as DNA: TGTGCCAGCAGCTCTCCGGGACAGGGGAAAAATCAGCCCCAGCATTTT. Full variable domain (remainder filled in from reference TRBV7-3 and TRBJ1-5): GAGVSQTPSNKVTEKGKYVELRCDPISGHTALYWYRQSLGQGPEFLIYFQGTGAADDSGLPNDRFFAVRPEGSVSTLKIQRTERGDSAVYLCASSSPGQGKNQPQHFGDGTRLSIL.

The V gene is TRBV11-1, the J gene TRBJ2-7; 13 bases are shared with TRBD2. The germline V gene has CDR1 SGHAT and CDR2 FQDESV (reference sequence). With V trimmed by 4 bases and J by 2 bases, 2 bases remained unmatched. This CDR3 region has 15 residues. The CDR3 region has the DNA TGTGCCAGCAGCTCACTAGCGGGAGGGACCTACGAGCAGTACTTC. Its protein is CASSSLAGGTYEQYF.